The next 26 T cell receptor beta chains were all read from a single sample in a study of molecular identifiers for immune sequencing clone quantification. MiXCR was run by TCRdb on the PCR reads, yielding one entry per CDR3 protein. The sample gives about 630,000 distinct CDR3 sequences, about 25% of which show up once; 0.78% is in the top ten. The sequencing input was naive CD8+ T cells from blood, with Jurkat cell RNA spiked in. This sample's subset: FACS-sorted CD8+CD4-CCR7+CD45RA+ naive T cells. These TCRs come from a human donor in good health. Some libraries in this study had Jurkat cell RNA spiked in.

A few counts support this clonotype. For the CDR3, the DNA is TGTGCCAGCAGCGTAAGAGGGGACCGTGGAGATACGCAGTATTTT. This codes for CASSVRGDRGDTQYF. V and J are TRBV9 and TRBJ2-3, with D perhaps assigned TRBD1 or TRBD2 (5 bases each). CDR3 length: 15 residues. Trimming left V 1 base short and J 5 bases short, with 14 bases between. Germline loops: CDR1 SGDLS, CDR2 YYNGEE.

This clonotype has more than one count but fewer than ten. V is TRBV7-9 and J is TRBJ1-1; possibly TRBD1 for D (6 bases). The CDR3 covers 17 residues. V lost 5 bases and J 6 bases, leaving 25 bases between the germline ends. The V gene's germline CDR1 is SEHNR and CDR2 FQNEAQ (reference sequence). CDR3 region: CASSPLLKGQGWSEAFF. The DNA of the CDR3 is TGTGCCAGCAGCCCCCTACTTAAGGGCCAGGGGTGGTCTGAAGCTTTCTTT. The variable domain in full, completed from reference TRBV7-9 and TRBJ1-1, reads DTGVSQNPRHKITKRGQNVTFRCDPISEHNRLYWYRQTLGQGPEFLTYFQNEAQLEKSRLLSDRFSAERPKGSFSTLEIQRTEQGDSAMYLCASSPLLKGQGWSEAFFGQGTRLTVV.

This clonotype was detected ten times or more. The chain joins TRBV7-2 to TRBJ2-3; possible D gene TRBD2, 5 bases. Trimming left V 1 base short and J 1 base short, with 12 bases between. In germline, CDR1 is SGHTA, CDR2 FQGNSA. The CDR3 sequence is 16 residues long. CDR3 DNA sequence: TGTGCCAGCAGCTTAGGACTAATCCCCCGCACAGATACGCAGTATTTT. It codes for CASSLGLIPRTDTQYF.

Notes on this clonotype: One base away lies a much larger clone, so this may be a sequencing read error. This chain connects TRBV29-1 to TRBJ1-1; D is undetermined. Trimming took off 4 bases at V and 8 bases at J, with 8 bases between the two ends. From germline, CDR1 is SQVTM and CDR2 ANQGSEA. This CDR3 has 10 amino acids. CDR3 amino acids: CSVGRIEAFF. CDR3 DNA sequence: TGCAGCGTTGGAAGAATAGAAGCTTTCTTT.

The V and J genes are TRBV4-2 and TRBJ2-2; 14 bases are shared with TRBD2. CDR3 length: 17 amino acids. The germline gives CDR1 LGHNA, CDR2 YNFKEQ. The V segment lost 10 bases and the J segment 1 base; nucleotides outside the gene matches: 8. CDR3 residues: CATDGGTSGRNTGELFF. The CDR3 bases are TGTGCCACCGACGGGGGGACTAGCGGGAGGAACACCGGGGAGCTGTTTTTT.

The rearrangement uses TRBV4-1 and TRBJ1-4; no reliable D call. The germline V gene has CDR1 MGHRA and CDR2 YSYEKL. This CDR3 is 16 amino acids long. The V gene lost 1 base and the J gene lost 1 base, with 10 bases spanning the gap. The CDR3 DNA reads TGCGCCAGCAGCCAAGCGGGAGCGGAAACTAATGAAAAACTGTTTTTT. Protein: CASSQAGAETNEKLFF.

This clonotype was recorded many times. V gene TRBV7-9 combines with J gene TRBJ1-3, with 8 bases identical to TRBD1. The CDR3 has 16 amino acids. Germline CDR1 SEHNR, CDR2 FQNEAQ (reference sequence). V was clipped by 6 bases and J by 0 bases; unmatched bases: 7. The CDR3 bases are TGTGCCAGCAGTACTGGACAGGGCGCCTCTGGAAACACCATATATTTT. Translated, it gives CASSTGQGASGNTIYF.

To note about this clonotype: This sequence may be a read error, since a much larger clone differs from it by one base. V gene TRBV13 combines with J gene TRBJ1-1; 7 bases line up with TRBD1. The CDR3 consists of 14 residues. The V and J ends lost 2 bases and 1 base, in that order; junction bases with no gene match: 1. Germline CDR1 reads PRHDT; CDR2 reads FYEKMQ (reference sequence). In DNA, the CDR3 is TGTGCCAGCAGCTTAAACAGGGGGAACACTGAAGCTTTCTTT. As protein: CASSLNRGNTEAFF. Based on the CDR3 plus reference TRBV13 and TRBJ1-1, the full variable domain is AAGVIQSPRHLIKEKRETATLKCYPIPRHDTVYWYQQGPGQDPQFLISFYEKMQSDKGSIPDRFSAQQFSDYHSELNMSSLELGDSALYFCASSLNRGNTEAFFGQGTRLTVV.

In this sample, this clonotype turned up many times. The genes are TRBV7-9 and TRBJ1-3; the D is unclear. The CDR3 length is 15 residues. Germline CDR1 SEHNR, CDR2 FQNEAQ (reference sequence). Trimming stripped 4 bases from V and 2 bases from J, with 12 bases between. DNA for the CDR3: TGTGCCAGCAGCTATGAACAGCAAGCTGGAAACACCATATATTTT. Residues: CASSYEQQAGNTIYF.

The V gene is TRBV19, the J gene TRBJ2-1; D gene ambiguous. Trimming shortened V by 1 base and J by 7 bases, and 8 bases separated the two germline ends. CDR1 is LNHDA, CDR2 SQIVND, per germline (reference sequence). CDR3 length equals 13 residues. Here the CDR3 DNA reads TGTGCCAGTAGTATAGGACTCGTTAATGAGCAGTTCTTC. It is translated as CASSIGLVNEQFF.

The J gene is TRBJ2-3, the V gene TRBV7-3; 8 nucleotides line up with TRBD2. CDR1 SGHTA and CDR2 FQGTGA come from the germline V gene. J gave up 0 bases and V 1 base, and 9 bases lay outside the gene matches. There are 18 residues in the CDR3. CDR3 nucleotides: TGTGCCAGCAGCTTAAACCGAGTTAGCGGGGCTAGCACAGATACGCAGTATTTT. It codes for CASSLNRVSGASTDTQYF.

This clonotype occurred many times. The rearrangement links TRBV5-1 to TRBJ2-7, with D uncertain. The CDR3 is 15 residues long. The V end was cut by 0 bases, the J end by 5 bases, with 15 bases between. Germline V CDR1 and CDR2: SGHRS, YFSETQ. CDR3 residues: CASSLGGLDLDEQYF. The CDR3 nucleotides read TGCGCCAGCAGCTTGGGAGGTCTAGATTTGGACGAGCAGTACTTC.

As concerns this clonotype: Being one base from a much bigger clone, this may be a read error. V usage is TRBV6-2 or TRBV6-3 and J usage is TRBJ1-5; D may be TRBD1 (5 bases). Per germline, CDR1 MNHEY and CDR2 SVGEGT. The CDR3 runs 15 residues. CDR3 nucleotides: TGTGCCAGCAGCAGCCGGGACGGACTCTCTCAGTCCCAGCATTTT. It encodes CASSSRDGLSQSQHF.

The table lists this clonotype with many counts. The rearrangement joins TRBV6-1 to TRBJ2-5; D is ambiguous. V dropped 1 base and J dropped 7 bases, with 4 bases sitting between them. Germline V CDR1 and CDR2: MNHNS, SASEGT. The CDR3 has 11 residues. The CDR3 loop is CASSEDWTQYF. The CDR3 nucleotides are TGTGCCAGCAGTGAAGATTGGACCCAGTACTTC.

This clonotype was seen at least ten times. This chain uses TRBV19 with TRBJ1-2; D is unresolved. CDR1 is LNHDA, CDR2 SQIVND, per germline (reference sequence). This CDR3 is 11 amino acids long. The V and J ends lost 4 bases and 3 bases respectively, with 3 bases between them. In DNA form, the CDR3 reads TGTGCCAGTAGTAAGGACTATGGCTACACCTTC. It yields the protein CASSKDYGYTF.

This clonotype was found many times. The chain couples TRBV4-2 to TRBJ2-7; TRBD2 matches 11 bases. Per germline, CDR1 LGHNA and CDR2 YNFKEQ. Trimming cost V 0 bases and J 6 bases; bases outside gene matches: 4. This CDR3 spans 15 amino acids. DNA of the CDR3: TGTGCCAGCAGCCAAGATTTGGGACTAGCGGTCGAGCAGTACTTC. Its protein product is CASSQDLGLAVEQYF.

This clonotype occurred once. A read error may be the cause here, since a much bigger clone is one base away. Likely a read error: the CDR3 ends without its conserved phenylalanine or tryptophan. The chain has TRBV7-9 and TRBJ2-7; no reliable D call. Trimming removed 2 bases at V and 3 bases at J, with 20 bases between. This CDR3 contains 17 residues. Germline CDR1 is SEHNR and CDR2 is FQNEAQ (reference sequence). The CDR3 sequence is CASSLPRGSALNYEQYL. In DNA, the CDR3 is TGTGCCAGCAGCTTACCGCGTGGTTCAGCTCTCAACTACGAGCAGTACCTC.

The chain has TRBV10-3 and TRBJ1-5, with D tentatively TRBD1 (5 bases). V was shortened by 3 bases and J by 0 bases, with 9 bases between the two germline ends. CDR3 length equals 15 residues. Germline CDR1 is ENHRY and CDR2 is SYGVKD. The CDR3 DNA sequence: TGTGCCATCAGTGATATCAGGGCTAGCAATCAGCCCCAGCATTTT. It yields the protein CAISDIRASNQPQHF.

This clonotype was found a few times. Here the CDR3 DNA reads TGTGCCACCCTCCTGGACAGGGGATTCACAGATACGCAGTATTTT. This codes for CATLLDRGFTDTQYF. The chain has TRBV10-3 and TRBJ2-3; 9 bases are a match to TRBD1. CDR1 ENHRY and CDR2 SYGVKD come from the germline V gene. The CDR3 is 15 amino acids. V gave up 10 bases and J gave up 2 bases; unmatched junction bases: 10.

The chain joins TRBV12-3 or TRBV12-4 to TRBJ1-2; D is possibly TRBD1 (6 bases). The CDR3 length is 15 residues. The V end was cut by 6 bases, the J end by 7 bases, with 21 bases between. Here the CDR3 reads CASSPNPGGLFGYTF. CDR3 bases: TGTGCCAGCAGCCCAAACCCCGGGGGGCTGTTTGGCTACACCTTC.

The chain recombines TRBV14 with TRBJ1-1; 7 nucleotides match TRBD1. V gave up 4 bases and J gave up 10 bases; unmatched junction bases: 9. The CDR3 loop spans 13 amino acids. Germline V gene lookup returns CDR1 SGHDN and CDR2 FVKESK. In DNA form, the CDR3 reads TGTGCCAGCAGCCCCGTCAGACAGGGTCCAGCTTTCTTT. It yields the protein CASSPVRQGPAFF.

Comment on this clonotype: This may be a read error: a much more frequent sequence differs by one nucleotide. V usage is TRBV5-6 and J usage is TRBJ1-1; no clear D gene. This CDR3 contains 14 residues. Germline-derived CDR1 and CDR2 are SGHDT and YYEEEE. Between the trimmed V and J ends, which lost 2 bases and 3 bases, there was a span of 11 bases. This CDR3 is CASSLQWPDTEAFF. The CDR3 DNA reads as TGTGCCAGCAGCTTACAGTGGCCTGACACTGAAGCTTTCTTT. The full variable domain, with the rest looked up from reference TRBV5-6 and TRBJ1-1, is DAGVTQSPTHLIKTRGQQVTLRCSPKSGHDTVSWYQQALGQGPQFIFQYYEEEERQRGNFPDRFSGHQFPNYSSELNVNALLLGDSALYLCASSLQWPDTEAFFGQGTRLTVV.

CDR3 loop: CASSPRLDEKLFF. CDR3 nucleotides: TGTGCCAGCTCTCCAAGACTGGACGAAAAACTGTTTTTT. The J gene is TRBJ1-4, the V gene TRBV18, with D unclear. Germline V CDR1 and CDR2: KGHSH, LQKENI. The length of the CDR3 is 13 residues. Trimming pared 6 bases from V and 8 bases from J, leaving 13 bases between.

This clonotype was seen more than once but under ten times. The rearrangement links TRBV11-2 to TRBJ2-1; weak D call: TRBD2 (5 bases). CDR3 size: 15 residues. V was cut by 5 bases and J by 6 bases, with 17 bases left in between. The germline CDR1 and CDR2 sequences are SGHAT and FQNNGV. The DNA of the CDR3 is TGTGCCAGCAGCCCGGCTAGACTACGGAGCAATGAGCAGTTCTTC. Translating gives CASSPARLRSNEQFF.

This clonotype has ten or more counts. The chain employs TRBV5-1 and TRBJ2-7; D is undetermined. This CDR3 spans 12 amino acids. Deletions cut 4 bases from V and 3 bases from J, with 8 bases between. The germline CDR1 and CDR2 sequences are SGHRS and YFSETQ. CDR3 in amino acids: CASSEYSYEQYF. In nucleotides, the CDR3 is TGCGCCAGCAGCGAATACAGCTACGAGCAGTACTTC.

J is TRBJ2-3 and V is TRBV15; 11 bases align to TRBD2. The V and J ends lost 5 bases and 6 bases, in that order; junction bases with no gene match: 7. Per the germline V gene, CDR1 is LNHNV and CDR2 is YYDKDF (reference sequence). The CDR3 sequence is 15 residues long. The CDR3 loop is CATSQLTSGADTQYF. The CDR3 nucleotides read TGTGCCACCAGCCAGTTGACTAGCGGGGCTGATACGCAGTATTTT.